This TCR beta chain stems from a study of T-cell reconstitution after alpha-beta-depleted transplantation in children. Study observations and caveats: Several hundred expanded graft clones reportedly supplied alpha-beta T cells about two months after transplant. Some patients' high day-60 TCRbeta diversity was traced to surviving recipient T cells and thymic progenitors. One year after transplant, T-cell counts and diversity came mostly from newly produced T cells.

Preparation of the TCRbeta library involved a method that used unique molecular identifiers. TCRdb re-called the PCR reads with MiXCR, one entry per CDR3 protein. The sample consists of around 210,000 distinct CDR3 sequences, about 7% of them appearing once. Only a few counts were recorded for this clonotype. Antigen specificity is unknown. Source: PBMCs, taken before TCRalphabeta/CD19-depleted stem cell transplant. The clonotype comes from a boy aged 2-9 years with acute lymphoblastic leukemia, due to receive a stem cell transplant.

CDR3 loop: CASSPRGGLSQEQYF. CDR3 bases: TGTGCCAGCAGTCCTCGGGGGGGTTTATCGCAGGAGCAGTACTTC. The rearrangement joins TRBV27 to TRBJ2-7; 8 bases are a match to TRBD2. Germline CDR1 and CDR2: MNHEY and SMNVEV (reference sequence). This CDR3 spans 15 amino acids. V trimming: 5 bases; J trimming: 7 bases; junction bases outside the gene matches: 13.